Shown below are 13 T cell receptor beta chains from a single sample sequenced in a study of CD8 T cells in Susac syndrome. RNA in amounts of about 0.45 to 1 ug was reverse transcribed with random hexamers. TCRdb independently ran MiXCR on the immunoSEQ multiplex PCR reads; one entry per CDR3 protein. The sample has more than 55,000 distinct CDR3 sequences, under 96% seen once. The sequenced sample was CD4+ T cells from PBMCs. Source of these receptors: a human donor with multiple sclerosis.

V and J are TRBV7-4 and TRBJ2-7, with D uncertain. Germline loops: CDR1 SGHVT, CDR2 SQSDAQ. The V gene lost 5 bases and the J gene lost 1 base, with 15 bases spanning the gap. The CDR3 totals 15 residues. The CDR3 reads CASSPDGYFSYEQYF. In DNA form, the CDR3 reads TGTGCCAGCAGCCCCGACGGGTACTTTTCCTACGAGCAGTACTTC.

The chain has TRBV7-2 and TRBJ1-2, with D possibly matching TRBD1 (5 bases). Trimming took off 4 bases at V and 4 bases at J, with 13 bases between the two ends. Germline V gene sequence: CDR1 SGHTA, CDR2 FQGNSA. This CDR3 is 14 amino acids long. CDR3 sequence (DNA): TGTGCCAGCAGCTCCAGCCCAGGGCCCTATGGCTACACCTTC. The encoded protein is CASSSSPGPYGYTF.

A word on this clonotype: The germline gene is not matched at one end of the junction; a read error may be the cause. The CDR3, as DNA: TGTGCCAGCAACCTTTTAGGGGTGGGCCTCAGCTTC. It yields the protein CASNLLGVGLSF. This chain uses TRBV12-3 or TRBV12-4 with TRBJ1-2; possibly TRBD1 for D (5 bases). CDR3 length: 12 amino acids.

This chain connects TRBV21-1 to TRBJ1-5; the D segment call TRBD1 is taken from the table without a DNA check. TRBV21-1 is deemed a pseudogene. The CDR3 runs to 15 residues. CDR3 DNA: TGTGCCAGCAGCAAAGAAAGACAGGAGAATCAGCCCCAGCATTTT. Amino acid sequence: CASSKERQENQPQHF.

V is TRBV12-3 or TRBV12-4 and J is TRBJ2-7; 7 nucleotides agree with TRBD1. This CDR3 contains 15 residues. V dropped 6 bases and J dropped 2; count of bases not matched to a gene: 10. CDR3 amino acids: CASSLRQGRAYEQYF. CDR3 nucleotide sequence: TGTGCCAGCAGCCTTCGACAGGGACGCGCCTACGAGCAGTACTTC.

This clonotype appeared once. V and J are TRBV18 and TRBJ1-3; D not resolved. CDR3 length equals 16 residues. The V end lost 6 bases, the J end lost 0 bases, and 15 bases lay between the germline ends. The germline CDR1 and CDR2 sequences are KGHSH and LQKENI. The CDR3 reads CASSLDGVSSGNTIYF. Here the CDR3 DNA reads TGTGCCAGCTCCCTAGACGGGGTGTCCTCTGGAAACACCATATATTTT. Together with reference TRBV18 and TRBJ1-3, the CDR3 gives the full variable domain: NAGVMQNPRHLVRRRGQEARLRCSPMKGHSHVYWYRQLPEEGLKFMVYLQKENIIDESGMPKERFSAEFPKEGPSILRIQQVVRGDSAAYFCASSLDGVSSGNTIYFGEGSWLTVV.

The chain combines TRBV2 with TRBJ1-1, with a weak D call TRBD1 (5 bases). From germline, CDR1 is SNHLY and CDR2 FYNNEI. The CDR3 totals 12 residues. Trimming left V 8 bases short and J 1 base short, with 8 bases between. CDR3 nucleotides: TGTGCCAGCGGGACGGAGAACACTGAAGCTTTCTTT. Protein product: CASGTENTEAFF.

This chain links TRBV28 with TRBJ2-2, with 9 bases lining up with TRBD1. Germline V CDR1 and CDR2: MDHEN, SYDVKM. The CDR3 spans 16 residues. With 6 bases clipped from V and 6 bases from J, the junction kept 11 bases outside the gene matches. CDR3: CASRRTGDLSAGELFF. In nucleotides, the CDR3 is TGTGCCAGCAGACGGACAGGGGATCTTAGCGCCGGGGAGCTGTTTTTT.

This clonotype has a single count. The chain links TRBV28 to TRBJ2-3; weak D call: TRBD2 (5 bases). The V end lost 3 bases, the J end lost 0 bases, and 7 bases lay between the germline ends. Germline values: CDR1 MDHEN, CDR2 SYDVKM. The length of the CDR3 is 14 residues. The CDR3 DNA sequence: TGTGCCAGCAGTTTGCCGGGGAGCACAGATACGCAGTATTTT. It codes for CASSLPGSTDTQYF.

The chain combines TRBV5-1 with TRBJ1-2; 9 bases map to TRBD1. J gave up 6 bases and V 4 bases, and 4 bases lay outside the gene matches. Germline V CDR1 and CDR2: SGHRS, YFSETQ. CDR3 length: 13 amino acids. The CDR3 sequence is CASSPGQGHGYTF. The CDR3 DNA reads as TGCGCCAGCAGCCCGGGACAGGGTCATGGCTACACCTTC.

This chain's CDR3 is CSVADPQGAREKLFF. Here the CDR3 DNA reads TGCAGCGTCGCCGACCCCCAGGGGGCGCGGGAAAAACTGTTTTTT. J is TRBJ1-4 and V is TRBV29-1, with 8 bases aligning to TRBD1. V gave up 6 bases and J gave up 8 bases; unmatched junction bases: 14. CDR3 length: 15 residues. Germline CDR1 is SQVTM and CDR2 is ANQGSEA.

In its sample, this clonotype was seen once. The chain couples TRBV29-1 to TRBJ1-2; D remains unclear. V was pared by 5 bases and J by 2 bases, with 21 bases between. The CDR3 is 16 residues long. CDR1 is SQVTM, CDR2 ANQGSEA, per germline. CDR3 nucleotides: TGCAGCGTTTTACCCGGCAGAGGGAAAGGGAACTATGGCTACACCTTC. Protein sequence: CSVLPGRGKGNYGYTF.

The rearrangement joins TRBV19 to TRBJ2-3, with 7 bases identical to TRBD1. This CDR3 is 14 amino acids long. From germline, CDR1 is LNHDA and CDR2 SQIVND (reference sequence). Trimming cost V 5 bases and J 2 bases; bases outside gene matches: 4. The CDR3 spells CASSWDRTTDTQYF. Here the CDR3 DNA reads TGTGCCAGTAGTTGGGACAGAACCACAGATACGCAGTATTTT.